The 8 T cell receptor beta chains below were found in one sample sequenced in a study of T cells in Graves' hyperthyroidism and ophthalmopathy. RNA transcripts served as the template for amplifying TCR beta CDR3 regions. The TCR CDR3 was amplified in a first-round RT-PCR using the HTBI primer set. In TCRdb, the multiplex PCR reads were re-called with MiXCR into one record per CDR3 protein. This table has roughly 530,000 distinct CDR3 sequences, 15% to 20% appearing once. Sequenced input: blood. These receptors originate from a young woman with Graves' ophthalmopathy.

This clonotype was counted many times. The chain couples TRBV3-1 to TRBJ1-1; the D is unclear. Trimming stripped 0 bases from V and 7 bases from J, with 12 bases between. Germline V gene data show CDR1 as LGHDT and CDR2 as YNNKEL (reference sequence). The CDR3 has 14 amino acids. This chain's CDR3 is CASSQDWSKGEAFF. Here the CDR3 DNA reads TGTGCCAGCAGCCAAGATTGGAGCAAAGGTGAAGCTTTCTTT.

This clonotype was found many times. This chain joins TRBV7-2 and TRBJ2-7; TRBD1 might be the D (5 bases). V was trimmed by 1 base and J by 7 bases, leaving 14 bases between them. The length of the CDR3 is 14 residues. The germline V gene has CDR1 SGHTA and CDR2 FQGNSA. This CDR3 reads CASSLGIRGREQYF. The CDR3 DNA reads TGTGCCAGCAGCTTAGGAATAAGGGGCAGGGAGCAGTACTTC.

This clonotype appeared many times. V gene TRBV18 combines with J gene TRBJ1-2, with D hard to call. Germline CDR1 reads KGHSH; CDR2 reads LQKENI. This CDR3 region has 15 residues. V shed 0 bases and J shed 3 bases, with 11 bases lying between them. CDR3 residues: CASSPPQGTDYGYTF. In DNA, the CDR3 is TGTGCCAGCTCACCACCGCAAGGCACCGACTATGGCTACACCTTC.

This clonotype showed up just a few times. V and J are TRBV6-1 and TRBJ2-5, with D perhaps matching TRBD1 (6 bases). Trimming removed 5 bases at V and 0 bases at J, with 16 bases between. CDR1 is MNHNS and CDR2 is SASEGT in the germline V gene. The CDR3 extends over 16 amino acids. CDR3 nucleotides: TGTGCCAGCAGTAACGTACAGGGAGAGTACCAAGAGACCCAGTACTTC. This translates into CASSNVQGEYQETQYF.

The chain carries TRBV5-5 and TRBJ2-7, with a tentative D call TRBD1 (6 bases). Looked up from germline, CDR1 is SGHKS and CDR2 is YYEKEE (reference sequence). V lost 0 bases to trimming and J lost 4 bases, with 11 bases between them. CDR3 length: 14 residues. CDR3 DNA: TGTGCCAGCAGCTTGGTGGGAGACAGGTACGAGCAGTACTTC. This gives the protein CASSLVGDRYEQYF.

The genes are TRBV9 and TRBJ2-4; TRBD2 agrees at 16 bases. The J call is uncertain, as TRBJ2-1 better fits the DNA end. Germline V gene data show CDR1 as SGDLS and CDR2 as YYNGEE. This CDR3 is built from 16 residues. The CDR3 is CASSVGPGTSGRVQFF. CDR3 nucleotides: TGTGCCAGCAGCGTAGGCCCCGGGACTAGCGGGAGGGTTCAGTTCTTC.

This clonotype was detected many times. This rearrangement joins TRBV3-1 to TRBJ1-2; 9 nucleotides match TRBD1. CDR1 is LGHDT, CDR2 YNNKEL, per germline (reference sequence). The CDR3 has 15 residues. V gave up 4 bases and J gave up 2 bases; unmatched junction bases: 5. CDR3 DNA: TGTGCCAGCAGCCGGGGACAGGGAACGAACTATGGCTACACCTTC. It is translated as CASSRGQGTNYGYTF.

This clonotype was found a few times. The rearrangement joins TRBV18 to TRBJ2-3; the match to TRBD1 covers 7 bases. Germline loops: CDR1 KGHSH, CDR2 LQKENI. V lost 8 bases and J lost 1; bases outside the gene matches: 6. CDR3 length: 14 residues. The DNA for the CDR3 is TGTGCCAGCCAACAGGGGCTCCGCACAGATACGCAGTATTTT. Its translation is CASQQGLRTDTQYF.